This T cell receptor (beta chain) was recovered during a study of blood T cell repertoires in COVID-19. The overall study: From T cells, B-cell-depleted T cells, or PBMCs came the material, which was cDNA or gDNA.

Deletions cut 5 bases from V and 2 bases from J, with 7 bases between. Per the germline V gene, CDR1 is SGDLS and CDR2 is YYNGEE. The CDR3 extends over 13 amino acids. Assay: immunoSEQ multiplex PCR; the TCRdb copy retains only in-frame clones and omits some. The sample has a few hundred thousand clones, about nine tenths seen once. This chain joins TRBV9 and TRBJ2-2; D perhaps matches TRBD1 (5 bases). The sequenced sample was peripheral blood. This sequence originates from a man aged 50-59 years with acute or convalescent COVID-19. The CDR3 region is CASSGHNTGELFF. CDR3 bases: TGTGCCAGCAGTGGACACAACACCGGGGAGCTGTTTTTT.